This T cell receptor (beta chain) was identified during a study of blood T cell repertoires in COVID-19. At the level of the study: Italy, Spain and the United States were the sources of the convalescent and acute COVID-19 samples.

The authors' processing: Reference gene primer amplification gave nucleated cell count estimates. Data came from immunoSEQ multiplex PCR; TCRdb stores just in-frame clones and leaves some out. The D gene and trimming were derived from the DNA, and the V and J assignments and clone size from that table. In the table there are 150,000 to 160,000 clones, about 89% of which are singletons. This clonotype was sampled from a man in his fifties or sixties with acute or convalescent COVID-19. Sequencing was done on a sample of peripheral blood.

In nucleotides, the CDR3 is TGTGCCAGTGCTCCGGGACAGGGGGCAACCTACGAGCAGTACTTC. Translating gives CASAPGQGATYEQYF. The chain recombines TRBV19 with TRBJ2-7, with 12 bases aligning to TRBD1. Germline V gene lookup returns CDR1 LNHDA and CDR2 SQIVND (reference sequence). CDR3 length: 15 residues. The V segment lost 8 bases and the J segment 2 bases; nucleotides outside the gene matches: 7.